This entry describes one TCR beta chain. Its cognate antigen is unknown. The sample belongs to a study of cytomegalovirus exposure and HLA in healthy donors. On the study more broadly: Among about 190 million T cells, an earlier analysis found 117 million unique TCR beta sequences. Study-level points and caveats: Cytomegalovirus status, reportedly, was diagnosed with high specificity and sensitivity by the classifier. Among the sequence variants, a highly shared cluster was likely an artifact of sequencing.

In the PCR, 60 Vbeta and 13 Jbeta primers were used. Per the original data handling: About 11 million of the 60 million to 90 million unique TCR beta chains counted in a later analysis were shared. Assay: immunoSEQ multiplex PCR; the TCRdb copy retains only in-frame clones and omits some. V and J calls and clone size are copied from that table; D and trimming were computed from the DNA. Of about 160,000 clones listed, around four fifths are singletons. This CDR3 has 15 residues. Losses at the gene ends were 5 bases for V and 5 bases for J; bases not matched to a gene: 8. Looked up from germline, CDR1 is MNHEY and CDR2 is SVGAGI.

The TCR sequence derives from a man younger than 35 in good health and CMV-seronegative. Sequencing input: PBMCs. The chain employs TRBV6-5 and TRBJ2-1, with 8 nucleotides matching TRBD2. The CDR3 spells CASSTPSGPNNEQFF. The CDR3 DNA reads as TGTGCCAGCAGTACCCCTAGCGGGCCCAACAATGAGCAGTTCTTC.